This record covers a single T cell receptor (beta chain). Its target is not known. Related graft donors supplied nonmyeloablative bone marrow transplants, and mixed chimerism was transient. This CDR3 region has 14 residues. The germline V gene encodes CDR1 SGHAT and CDR2 FQNNGV. This specimen comes from a study of Tregs in tolerant kidney transplant recipients. Study-level results: The small number of patients limits these findings pending further validation.

Using immunoSEQ multiplex PCR, the repertoire was profiled, and TCRdb retains in-frame clones only, with some absent. The repertoire holds over 70,000 clones, with 90% to 95% as singletons. The input for sequencing was CD4+ T cells from blood (PBMCs), taken 24 months after the transplant. V is TRBV11-2 and J is TRBJ2-5; possibly TRBD1 for D (5 bases). TRBJ2-7 matches the DNA end more closely, so the J call is doubtful. The origin of this receptor is a human patient who received a combined kidney and bone marrow transplant. Some T cells may possibly be graft donor cells. The CDR3 DNA sequence: TGTGCCAGCAGCTTAGATCGACAGCTAAACGAGCAGTACTTC. Its translation is CASSLDRQLNEQYF.